This entry lists 16 T cell receptor beta chains sequenced from one sample in a study of T cell responses to AZD1222 COVID-19 vaccine. Libraries were prepared by immunoSEQ multiplex PCR; TCRdb keeps only in-frame clonotypes and omits some of them. In the table there are approximately 100,000 clones, approximately 91% of which are singletons. Here the sequenced sample was peripheral blood, taken on day 0 of AZD1222 vaccination. The receptors stem from an adult in good health.

The J gene is TRBJ1-1, the V gene TRBV30; D is perhaps TRBD1 (6 bases). CDR1 and CDR2 (germline): GTSNPN, SVGIG (reference sequence). Between the trimmed V and J ends, which lost 1 base and 1 base, there was a span of 13 bases. The CDR3 consists of 15 residues. CDR3 in amino acids: CAWSAAGQQNTEAFF. The DNA for the CDR3 is TGTGCCTGGAGTGCAGCCGGACAGCAGAACACTGAAGCTTTCTTT.

This chain joins TRBV2 and TRBJ2-5; 10 bases agree with TRBD2. The CDR3 is made up of 13 amino acids. The ends lost 10 bases at V and 5 bases at J; junction bases unmatched: 7. Germline loops: CDR1 SNHLY, CDR2 FYNNEI. CDR3 sequence reads: CAKGLAGVETQYF. CDR3 nucleotide sequence: TGTGCCAAAGGCCTAGCGGGGGTTGAGACCCAGTACTTC. Filled out from reference TRBV2 and TRBJ2-5, the complete variable domain reads EPEVTQTPSHQVTQMGQEVILRCVPISNHLYFYWYRQILGQKVEFLVSFYNNEISEKSEIFDDQFSVERPDGSNFTLKIRSTKLEDSAMYFCAKGLAGVETQYFGPGTRLLVL.

J is TRBJ1-2 and V is TRBV2; 9 bases match TRBD1. V gave up 4 bases and J gave up 1 base; unmatched junction bases: 4. The V gene's germline CDR1 is SNHLY and CDR2 FYNNEI. This CDR3 has 15 amino acids. The CDR3 DNA follows: TGTGCCAGCAGTGTGGACAGGGGATTTAACTATGGCTACACCTTC. Protein product: CASSVDRGFNYGYTF. The variable domain in full, completed from reference TRBV2 and TRBJ1-2, reads EPEVTQTPSHQVTQMGQEVILRCVPISNHLYFYWYRQILGQKVEFLVSFYNNEISEKSEIFDDQFSVERPDGSNFTLKIRSTKLEDSAMYFCASSVDRGFNYGYTFGSGTRLTVV.

This clone was picked up a small number of times. This chain connects TRBV7-6 to TRBJ2-6; tentatively, D is TRBD1 or TRBD2 (5 bases each). This CDR3 has 17 residues. Trimming removed 2 bases at V and 0 bases at J, with 11 bases between. Looked up from germline, CDR1 is SGHVS and CDR2 is FNYEAQ. CDR3 in amino acids: CASSLPGRTSGANVLTF. CDR3 nucleotides: TGTGCCAGCAGCTTACCGGGACGGACCTCTGGGGCCAACGTCCTGACTTTC. The full variable domain, with the rest looked up from reference TRBV7-6 and TRBJ2-6, is GAGVSQSPRYKVTKRGQDVALRCDPISGHVSLYWYRQALGQGPEFLTYFNYEAQQDKSGLPNDRFSAERPEGSISTLTIQRTEQRDSAMYRCASSLPGRTSGANVLTFGAGSRLTVL.

V gene TRBV15 combines with J gene TRBJ2-3; TRBD2 matches at 7 bases. This CDR3 comprises 17 residues. With 3 bases clipped from V and 1 base from J, the junction kept 10 bases outside the gene matches. CDR1 is LNHNV and CDR2 is YYDKDF in the germline V gene (reference sequence). The CDR3 DNA reads as TGTGCCACCAGCAGTTCGACTAGTGGGGGGGGCACAGATACGCAGTATTTT. Amino acids: CATSSSTSGGGTDTQYF.

The chain combines TRBV5-6 with TRBJ1-2; 7 bases match TRBD1. The germline V gene has CDR1 SGHDT and CDR2 YYEEEE. The CDR3 consists of 14 residues. V lost 4 bases and J lost 8; bases outside the gene matches: 11. The CDR3, as DNA: TGTGCCAGCAGCCTCGACAGGGAAATTGCGGGCTACACCTTC. Translation gives CASSLDREIAGYTF.

The chain recombines TRBV7-6 with TRBJ2-5; 9 positions match TRBD1. The CDR3 totals 17 residues. CDR1 and CDR2 (germline): SGHVS, FNYEAQ. J gave up 1 base and V 1 base, and 7 bases lay outside the gene matches. The CDR3 coding sequence is TGTGCCAGCAGCTTAGGGGAAACAGGGGGCCCCCAAGAGACCCAGTACTTC. As protein: CASSLGETGGPQETQYF.

This sequence joins TRBV19 and TRBJ2-7; weak D call: TRBD2 (5 bases). V was cut by 5 bases and J by 2 bases, with 16 bases left in between. The CDR3 is made up of 15 amino acids. Germline loops: CDR1 LNHDA, CDR2 SQIVND (reference sequence). The CDR3: CASSGGRYGTYEQYF. In DNA, the CDR3 is TGTGCCAGTAGTGGAGGAAGGTACGGGACCTACGAGCAGTACTTC.

The rearrangement links TRBV7-2 to TRBJ1-5; the D gene is possibly TRBD1 (5 bases). CDR3 length equals 13 residues. The ends were cut back, 4 bases at V and 8 bases at J, with 12 bases in the middle. The V gene's germline CDR1 is SGHTA and CDR2 FQGNSA. The CDR3: CASSSGGVKPQHF. The CDR3 nucleotides read TGTGCCAGCAGCTCTGGGGGTGTGAAGCCCCAGCATTTT.

The chain has TRBV27 and TRBJ2-1, with D perhaps matching TRBD2 (7 bases). Germline V lookup: CDR1 MNHEY, CDR2 SMNVEV (reference sequence). Between the trimmed V and J ends, which lost 2 bases and 2 bases, there was a span of 19 bases. The length of the CDR3 is 18 residues. CDR3 in amino acids: CASSLDPSGGATYNEQFF. As DNA, the CDR3 is TGTGCCAGCAGTTTAGATCCTAGTGGGGGGGCAACCTACAATGAGCAGTTCTTC.

Points on this clone: The CDR3 does not close with the conserved phenylalanine or tryptophan, likely indicating a read error. V usage is TRBV10-3 and J usage is TRBJ1-6; no clear D. The V end was cut by 3 bases, the J end by 5 bases, with 11 bases between. In germline, CDR1 is ENHRY, CDR2 SYGVKD. The CDR3 extends over 15 amino acids. CDR3 DNA sequence: TGTGCCATCAGTGAATTTGAGGCGGATAATTCACCCCTCCACCTT. It encodes CAISEFEADNSPLHL.

The chain links TRBV11-2 to TRBJ1-1, with a possible D match to TRBD1 (5 bases). Trimming left V 1 base short and J 10 bases short, with 22 bases between. Germline CDR1 and CDR2: SGHAT and FQNNGV. This CDR3 region has 16 residues. Here the CDR3 reads CASSLVLVRTREVAFF. DNA of the CDR3: TGTGCCAGCAGCTTAGTATTAGTGAGGACCAGGGAGGTAGCTTTCTTT. The entire variable domain, with the rest obtained from reference TRBV11-2 and TRBJ1-1, is as follows: EAGVAQSPRYKIIEKRQSVAFWCNPISGHATLYWYQQILGQGPKLLIQFQNNGVVDDSQLPKDRFSAERLKGVDSTLKIQPAKLEDSAVYLCASSLVLVRTREVAFFGQGTRLTVV.

This sequence joins TRBV18 and TRBJ1-2; D possibly corresponds to TRBD1 (6 bases). V lost 3 bases to trimming and J lost 4 bases, with 12 bases between them. The CDR3 spans 14 residues. Per germline, CDR1 KGHSH and CDR2 LQKENI. In DNA, the CDR3 is TGTGCCAGCTCACCCAGGGACATCAGCTATGGCTACACCTTC. Encoded protein: CASSPRDISYGYTF.

The J gene is TRBJ2-5, the V gene TRBV9; D not certain. This CDR3 comprises 15 residues. Germline lookup yields CDR1 SGDLS and CDR2 YYNGEE. Trimming left V 0 bases short and J 1 base short, with 10 bases between. In DNA form, the CDR3 reads TGTGCCAGCAGCGTAGAATTCCGACCCCAAGAGACCCAGTACTTC. It is translated as CASSVEFRPQETQYF.

This clone was observed a handful of times. This chain connects TRBV3-1 (or the pseudogene TRBV3-2) to TRBJ2-2; tentative D call: TRBD2 (6 bases). Trimming left V 7 bases short and J 5 bases short, with 23 bases between. Per the germline V gene, CDR1 is LGHDT and CDR2 is YNNKEL (reference sequence). The CDR3 contains 17 residues. CDR3 DNA: TGTGCCAGCACTTCGGAGTGGGGAGGCTTTGAGACCGGGGAGCTGTTTTTT. This encodes CASTSEWGGFETGELFF.

The chain couples TRBV5-5 to TRBJ2-5, with D perhaps TRBD2 (7 bases). CDR3 length: 17 amino acids. Between the trimmed V and J ends, which lost 5 bases and 5 bases, there was a span of 25 bases. CDR1 and CDR2 from the germline V gene are SGHKS and YYEKEE (reference sequence). The DNA of the CDR3 is TGTGCCAGCAGTCCTCCCCTCAGTGGGGGGGCCCGTGAGACCCAGTACTTC. The encoded protein is CASSPPLSGGARETQYF.